The present TCR beta chain was sequenced within a study of cytomegalovirus exposure and HLA in healthy donors. About the research overall: Earlier, approximately 180 million T cells were analyzed, and about 120 million unique TCR beta sequences were found among them.

To note about this clone: Antigen specificity is unknown.

This PCR relied on a set of 60 Vbeta primers and 13 Jbeta primers. TCRdb's copy holds only in-frame clones and misses some; the assay was immunoSEQ multiplex PCR. This sample has about 100,000 clones, with about three quarters found just once. Study results and caveats: Presence/absence analysis assumed near-uniform sequencing depth across donors. Per published reports, the classifier diagnosed cytomegalovirus status with high specificity and sensitivity.

This CDR3 contains 16 residues. Germline loops: CDR1 SGHTA, CDR2 FQGTGA. Losses at the gene ends were 0 bases for V and 3 bases for J; bases not matched to a gene: 4. Material: PBMCs. The clonotype was recovered from a male donor in good health and CMV-seropositive. The V gene is TRBV7-3, the J gene TRBJ2-2, with 7 bases that match TRBD1. CDR3 DNA: TGTGCCAGCAGCTTAACCGGGACAGCGTACACCGGGGAGCTGTTTTTT. It translates to CASSLTGTAYTGELFF.